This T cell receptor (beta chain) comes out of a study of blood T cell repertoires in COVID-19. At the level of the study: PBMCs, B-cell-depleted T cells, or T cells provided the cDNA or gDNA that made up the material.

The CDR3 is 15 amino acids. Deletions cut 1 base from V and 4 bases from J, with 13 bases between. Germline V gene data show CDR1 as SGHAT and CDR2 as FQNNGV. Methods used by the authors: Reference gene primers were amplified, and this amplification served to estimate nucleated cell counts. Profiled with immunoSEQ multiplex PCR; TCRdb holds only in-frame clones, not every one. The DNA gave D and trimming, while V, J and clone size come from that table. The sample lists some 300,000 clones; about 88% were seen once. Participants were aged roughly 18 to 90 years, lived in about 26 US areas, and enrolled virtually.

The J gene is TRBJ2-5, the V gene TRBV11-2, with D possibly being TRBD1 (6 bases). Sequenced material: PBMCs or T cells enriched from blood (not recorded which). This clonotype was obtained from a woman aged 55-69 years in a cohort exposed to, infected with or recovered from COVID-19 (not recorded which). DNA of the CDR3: TGTGCCAGCAGCTTAGCCGGACAGTACGGAGAGACCCAGTACTTC. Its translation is CASSLAGQYGETQYF.